The 18 T cell receptor beta chains below come from one sample, sequenced in a study of cytomegalovirus exposure and HLA in healthy donors. Primers: 60 Vbeta forward and 13 Jbeta reverse. The data were produced by immunoSEQ multiplex PCR, yet TCRdb's version contains in-frame clones alone and is incomplete. The sample records approximately 54,000 clones, less than 85% being singletons. The sequencing sample was made of PBMCs. The source of these receptors is a woman younger than 35 in good health and CMV-seronegative.

The chain joins TRBV5-4 to TRBJ2-5, with a tentative D call TRBD1 (5 bases). Germline CDR1 is SGHNT and CDR2 is YYREEE (reference sequence). The ends were cut back, 4 bases at V and 4 bases at J, with 17 bases in the middle. The CDR3 extends over 15 amino acids. Here the CDR3 DNA reads TGTGCCAGCAGCCCCGTTCGTGGACAAGTAGAGACCCAGTACTTC. Translated: CASSPVRGQVETQYF.

The chain couples TRBV4-1 to TRBJ2-7, with 9 bases aligning to TRBD1. V lost 2 bases to trimming and J lost 5 bases; unmatched junction nucleotides: 7. CDR3 length equals 15 residues. CDR1 and CDR2 (germline): MGHRA, YSYEKL. The CDR3 DNA reads TGCGCCAGCAGCCAATGGGACAGGGTGGGTGACGAGCAGTACTTC. As protein: CASSQWDRVGDEQYF.

The V gene is TRBV19, the J gene TRBJ2-7, with 7 bases that match TRBD2. The V and J ends lost 4 bases and 0 bases, in that order; junction bases with no gene match: 6. The CDR3 loop spans 15 amino acids. Germline V gene lookup returns CDR1 LNHDA and CDR2 SQIVND (reference sequence). Here the CDR3 reads CASSRDGGSSYEQYF. The CDR3 region has the DNA TGTGCCAGTAGTAGGGACGGCGGGAGCTCCTACGAGCAGTACTTC.

The V and J genes are TRBV19 and TRBJ2-5; tentative D call: TRBD1 (6 bases). With 9 bases removed from V and 2 bases from J, the gap between germline ends came to 13 bases. The CDR3 is 13 amino acids. Germline V lookup: CDR1 LNHDA, CDR2 SQIVND (reference sequence). Written as DNA, the CDR3 is TGTGCCAGCGCTACTACAGGGCAAGAGACCCAGTACTTC. Protein product: CASATTGQETQYF.

This clone turned up a few times. This rearrangement joins TRBV27 to TRBJ2-7, with TRBD1 identical over 8 bases. The CDR3 spans 13 residues. The germline V gene has CDR1 MNHEY and CDR2 SMNVEV (reference sequence). V lost 6 bases and J lost 3; bases outside the gene matches: 4. The CDR3 coding sequence is TGTGCCAGCAGCCAAACAGGGGGCTACGAGCAGTACTTC. Protein sequence: CASSQTGGYEQYF.

V and J are TRBV28 and TRBJ2-7; 9 positions agree with TRBD1. This CDR3 comprises 15 residues. V gave up 6 bases and J gave up 5 bases; unmatched junction bases: 11. Looked up from germline, CDR1 is MDHEN and CDR2 is SYDVKM. The CDR3 DNA reads TGTGCCAGCAGATATTGGGGACAGGGTGGGCACGAGCAGTACTTC. Protein: CASRYWGQGGHEQYF. Full variable domain (rest looked up from reference TRBV28 and TRBJ2-7): DVKVTQSSRYLVKRTGEKVFLECVQDMDHENMFWYRQDPGLGLRLIYFSYDVKMKEKGDIPEGYSVSREKKERFSLILESASTNQTSMYLCASRYWGQGGHEQYFGPGTRLTVT.

This sequence joins TRBV7-6 and TRBJ2-2; possible D gene TRBD2, 5 bases. V lost 3 bases to trimming and J lost 1 base, with 9 bases between them. CDR3 size: 15 residues. The germline V gene has CDR1 SGHVS and CDR2 FNYEAQ. CDR3 amino acids: CASSFGRGNTGELFF. The CDR3 DNA sequence: TGTGCCAGCAGCTTCGGTCGGGGGAACACCGGGGAGCTGTTTTTT.

The chain is built from TRBV10-1 and TRBJ1-5; D remains unclear. Germline CDR1 reads WNHNN; CDR2 reads SYGVQD (reference sequence). V lost 5 bases and J 3 bases, leaving 5 bases between the germline ends. The length of the CDR3 is 12 residues. In DNA, the CDR3 is TGCGCCAGCAGTAACTACAATCAGCCCCAGCATTTT. Its protein product is CASSNYNQPQHF.

The chain couples TRBV11-3 to TRBJ2-1; 10 nucleotides agree with TRBD2. Per the germline V gene, CDR1 is SGHNT and CDR2 is YENEEA. The junction had 1 base not matched to a gene; V was cut back by 0 bases and J by 5 bases. The CDR3 sequence is 15 residues long. The CDR3 DNA sequence: TGTGCCAGCAGCTTAGAGGGACTAGCGAACAATGAGCAGTTCTTC. This gives the protein CASSLEGLANNEQFF.

The rearrangement joins TRBV14 to TRBJ2-7; D not certain. Trimming removed 1 base at V and 6 bases at J, with 4 bases between. CDR1 and CDR2 from the germline V gene are SGHDN and FVKESK. This CDR3 is built from 11 residues. For the CDR3, the DNA is TGTGCCAGCAGCCAAGGGCTCGAGCAGTACTTC. Amino acids: CASSQGLEQYF.

This CDR3 reads CASSLAGGSTGELFF. In DNA, the CDR3 is TGTGCCAGCAGCTTGGCGGGAGGATCCACCGGGGAGCTGTTTTTT. V gene TRBV5-4 combines with J gene TRBJ2-2; 7 bases align to TRBD2. V dropped 0 bases and J dropped 4; count of bases not matched to a gene: 3. The CDR3 is 15 amino acids. Germline V gene lookup returns CDR1 SGHNT and CDR2 YYREEE (reference sequence).

The chain has TRBV29-1 and TRBJ2-7; perhaps TRBD2 as D (6 bases). CDR3 size: 13 residues. Trimming took 7 bases from V and 0 from J, leaving 13 bases between them. The germline V gene has CDR1 SQVTM and CDR2 ANQGSEA. The CDR3 region is CSGVGLSSYEQYF. As DNA, the CDR3 is TGCAGCGGCGTGGGACTTTCCTCCTACGAGCAGTACTTC.

The CDR3 loop reads CASSLQPGIKEAFF. The CDR3, as DNA: TGTGCCAGCAGTCTTCAGCCAGGGATAAAGGAAGCTTTCTTT. V and J are TRBV27 and TRBJ1-1, with a possible D match to TRBD1 (5 bases). CDR3 length: 14 amino acids. Trimming took off 5 bases at V and 8 bases at J, with 18 bases between the two ends. From germline, CDR1 is MNHEY and CDR2 SMNVEV (reference sequence).

The CDR3 reads CASSSDWDSYSGNTIYF. Written as DNA, the CDR3 is TGTGCCAGCAGTTCGGACTGGGACAGCTACTCTGGAAACACCATATATTTT. The chain joins TRBV28 to TRBJ1-3; TRBD1 matches at 7 bases. V lost 4 bases, J lost 0 bases, and 9 bases stayed unmatched. Germline-derived CDR1 and CDR2 are MDHEN and SYDVKM. This CDR3 spans 17 amino acids.

J is TRBJ2-7 and V is TRBV30; D might be TRBD2 (6 bases). Looked up from germline, CDR1 is GTSNPN and CDR2 is SVGIG (reference sequence). This CDR3 has 15 amino acids. Deletions cut 2 bases from V and 3 bases from J, with 17 bases between. The CDR3 nucleotides are TGTGCCTGGAGTCCCGGACTACTGAGGGGCTACGAGCAGTACTTC. This gives the protein CAWSPGLLRGYEQYF.

This chain uses TRBV6-1 with TRBJ2-1, with 10 nucleotides matching TRBD1. The CDR3 length is 13 residues. Germline assignment: CDR1 MNHNS and CDR2 SASEGT. V gave up 6 bases and J gave up 5 bases; unmatched junction bases: 1. The CDR3 spells CASRGTGDNEQFF. The CDR3 DNA is TGTGCCAGCAGAGGGACAGGGGACAATGAGCAGTTCTTC.

The gene calls are TRBV7-3 and TRBJ2-2; TRBD2 aligns across 9 bases. Germline V gene data show CDR1 as SGHTA and CDR2 as FQGTGA. The CDR3 is 17 residues long. After removal of 5 bases from V and 5 bases from J, the junction contained 12 bases not matched to a gene. The CDR3 loop is CASSRGGGRAQTGELFF. CDR3 sequence (DNA): TGTGCCAGCAGCCGAGGGGGCGGGAGGGCCCAAACCGGGGAGCTGTTTTTT. Supplemented by reference TRBV7-3 and TRBJ2-2, the full variable domain reads GAGVSQTPSNKVTEKGKYVELRCDPISGHTALYWYRQSLGQGPEFLIYFQGTGAADDSGLPNDRFFAVRPEGSVSTLKIQRTERGDSAVYLCASSRGGGRAQTGELFFGEGSRLTVL.

The CDR3 sequence is CASKLSSGRTDTQYF. In nucleotides, the CDR3 is TGTGCCAGCAAATTGTCAAGCGGGAGGACAGATACGCAGTATTTT. This chain connects TRBV28 to TRBJ2-3; 9 nucleotides align to TRBD2. In germline, CDR1 is MDHEN, CDR2 SYDVKM. The J segment lost 3 bases and the V segment lost 7 bases, leaving 8 bases of the junction unmatched. CDR3 size: 15 residues.